In its sample, the clone carrying this T cell receptor (beta chain) was seen many times. Its antigen remains unidentified. The data are from a study of blood T cells in healthy people across ages. For the second PCR, which ran for roughly 7 to 11 cycles, a sample-barcoded 5' primer and a J-beta primer mix were used. TCRdb itself ran the 5' RACE reads through MiXCR, one entry per CDR3 protein. The sample yields around 870,000 distinct CDR3 sequences, 29% seen once. General observations from the study: The donors' CMV status was not determined, possibly confounding changes in expanded clonotypes. Naive CD4+ cell counts and diversity both ran higher in long-lived than in aged donors.

The source of this sequence is a woman aged 80 or older in good health. The sample was blood.

The DNA of the CDR3 is TGTGCCAGCGGAGGGGAGGGAAGAGAGCAGTTCTTC. This sequence encodes CASGGEGREQFF. The gene calls are TRBV12-3 or TRBV12-4 and TRBJ2-1; TRBD2 matches 7 bases. V was clipped by 8 bases and J by 10 bases; unmatched bases: 8. This CDR3 region has 12 residues.